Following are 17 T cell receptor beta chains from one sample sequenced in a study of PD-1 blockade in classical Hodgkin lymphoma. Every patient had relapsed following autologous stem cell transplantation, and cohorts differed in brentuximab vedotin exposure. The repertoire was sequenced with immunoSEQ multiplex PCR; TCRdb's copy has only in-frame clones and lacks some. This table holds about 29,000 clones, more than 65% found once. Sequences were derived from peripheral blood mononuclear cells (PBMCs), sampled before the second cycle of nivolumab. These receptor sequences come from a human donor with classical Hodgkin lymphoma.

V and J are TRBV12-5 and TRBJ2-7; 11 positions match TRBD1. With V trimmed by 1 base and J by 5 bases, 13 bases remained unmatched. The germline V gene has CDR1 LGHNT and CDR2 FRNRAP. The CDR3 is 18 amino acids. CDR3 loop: CASGLGARRTGGRNEQYF. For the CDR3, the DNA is TGTGCTAGTGGTTTGGGGGCCCGGAGGACAGGGGGCAGGAACGAGCAGTACTTC.

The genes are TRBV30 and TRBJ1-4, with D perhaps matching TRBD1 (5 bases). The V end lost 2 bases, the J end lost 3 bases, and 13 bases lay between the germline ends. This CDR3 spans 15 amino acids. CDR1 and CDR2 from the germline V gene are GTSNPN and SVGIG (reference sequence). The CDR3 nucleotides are TGTGCCTGGAGTCCGGGGGTGGTGTCTAATGAAAAACTGTTTTTT. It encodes CAWSPGVVSNEKLFF.

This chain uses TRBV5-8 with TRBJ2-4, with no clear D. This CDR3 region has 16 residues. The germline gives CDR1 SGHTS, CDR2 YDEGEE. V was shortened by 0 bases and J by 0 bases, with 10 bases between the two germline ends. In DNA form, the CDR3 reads TGTGCCAGCAGCTTGGCCGGTGCAGTAGCCAAAAACATTCAGTACTTC. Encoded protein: CASSLAGAVAKNIQYF.

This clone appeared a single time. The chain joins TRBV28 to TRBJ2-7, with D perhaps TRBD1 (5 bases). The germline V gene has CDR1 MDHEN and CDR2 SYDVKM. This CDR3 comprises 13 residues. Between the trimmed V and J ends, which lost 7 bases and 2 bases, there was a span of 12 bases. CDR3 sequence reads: CASKGPGTYEQYF. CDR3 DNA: TGTGCCAGCAAGGGGCCGGGTACCTACGAGCAGTACTTC. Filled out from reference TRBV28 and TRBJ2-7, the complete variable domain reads DVKVTQSSRYLVKRTGEKVFLECVQDMDHENMFWYRQDPGLGLRLIYFSYDVKMKEKGDIPEGYSVSREKKERFSLILESASTNQTSMYLCASKGPGTYEQYFGPGTRLTVT.

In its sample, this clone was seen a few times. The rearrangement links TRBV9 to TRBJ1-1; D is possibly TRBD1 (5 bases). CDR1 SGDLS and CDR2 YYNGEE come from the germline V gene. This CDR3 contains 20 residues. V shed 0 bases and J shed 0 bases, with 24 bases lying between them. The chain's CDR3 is CASSVEGRWQGAEMNTEAFF. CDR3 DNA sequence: TGTGCCAGCAGCGTAGAGGGTAGATGGCAGGGTGCGGAAATGAACACTGAAGCTTTCTTT.

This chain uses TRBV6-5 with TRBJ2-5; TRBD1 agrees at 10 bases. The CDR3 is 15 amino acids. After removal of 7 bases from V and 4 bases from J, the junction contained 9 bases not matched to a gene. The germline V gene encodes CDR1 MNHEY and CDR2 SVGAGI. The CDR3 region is CASNNRQGAGETQYF. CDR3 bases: TGTGCCAGCAACAATAGACAGGGGGCGGGAGAGACCCAGTACTTC.

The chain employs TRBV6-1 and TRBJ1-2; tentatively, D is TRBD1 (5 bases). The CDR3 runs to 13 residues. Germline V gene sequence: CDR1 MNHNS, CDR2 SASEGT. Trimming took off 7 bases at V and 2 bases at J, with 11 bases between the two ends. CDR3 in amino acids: CASTLTANYGYTF. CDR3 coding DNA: TGTGCCAGCACCCTGACAGCGAACTATGGCTACACCTTC.

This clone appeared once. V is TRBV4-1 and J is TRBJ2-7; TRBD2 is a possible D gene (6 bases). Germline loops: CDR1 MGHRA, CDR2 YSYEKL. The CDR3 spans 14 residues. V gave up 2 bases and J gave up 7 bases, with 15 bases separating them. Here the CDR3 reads CASSQLFGRREQYF. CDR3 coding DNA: TGCGCCAGCAGCCAACTGTTCGGGAGACGTGAGCAGTACTTC.

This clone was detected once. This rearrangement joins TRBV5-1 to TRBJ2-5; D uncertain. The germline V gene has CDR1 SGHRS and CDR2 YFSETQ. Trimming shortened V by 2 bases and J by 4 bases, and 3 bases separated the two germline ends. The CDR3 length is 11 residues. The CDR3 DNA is TGCGCCAGCAGCTTTGGAGAGACCCAGTACTTC. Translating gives CASSFGETQYF. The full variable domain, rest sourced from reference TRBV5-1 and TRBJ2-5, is KAGVTQTPRYLIKTRGQQVTLSCSPISGHRSVSWYQQTPGQGLQFLFEYFSETQRNKGNFPGRFSGRQFSNSRSEMNVSTLELGDSALYLCASSFGETQYFGPGTRLLVL.

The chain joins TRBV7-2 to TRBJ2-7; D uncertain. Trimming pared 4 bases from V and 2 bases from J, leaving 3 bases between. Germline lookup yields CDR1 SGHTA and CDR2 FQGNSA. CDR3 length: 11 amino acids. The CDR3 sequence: CASSSPYEQYF. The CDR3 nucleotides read TGTGCCAGCAGCTCCCCCTACGAGCAGTACTTC.

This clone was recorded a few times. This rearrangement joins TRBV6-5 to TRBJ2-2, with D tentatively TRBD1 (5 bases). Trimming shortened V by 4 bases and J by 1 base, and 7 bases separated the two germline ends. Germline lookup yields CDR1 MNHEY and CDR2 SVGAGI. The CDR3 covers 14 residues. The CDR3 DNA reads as TGTGCCAGCAGTTCTACAGGGAACACCGGGGAGCTGTTTTTT. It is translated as CASSSTGNTGELFF.

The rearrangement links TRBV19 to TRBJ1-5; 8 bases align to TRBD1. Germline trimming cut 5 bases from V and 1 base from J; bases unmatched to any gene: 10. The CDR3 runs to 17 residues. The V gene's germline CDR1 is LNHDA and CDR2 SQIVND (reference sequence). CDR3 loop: CASSFTTGEVSNQPQHF. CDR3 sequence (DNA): TGTGCCAGTAGTTTTACGACAGGGGAGGTGAGCAATCAGCCCCAGCATTTT.

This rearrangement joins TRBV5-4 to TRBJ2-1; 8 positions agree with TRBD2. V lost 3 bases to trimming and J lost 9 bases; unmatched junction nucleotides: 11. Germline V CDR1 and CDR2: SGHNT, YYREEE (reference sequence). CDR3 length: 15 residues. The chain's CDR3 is CASSWRGLGFGEQFF. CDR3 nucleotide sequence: TGTGCCAGCAGCTGGCGGGGACTAGGGTTTGGTGAGCAGTTCTTC.

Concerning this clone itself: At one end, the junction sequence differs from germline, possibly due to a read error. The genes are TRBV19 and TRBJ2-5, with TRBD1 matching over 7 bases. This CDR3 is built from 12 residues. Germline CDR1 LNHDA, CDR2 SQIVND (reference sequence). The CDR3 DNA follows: TGTGCCAGCCGGGACAGACAAGAGAGCCAGTACTTC. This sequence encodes CASRDRQESQYF.

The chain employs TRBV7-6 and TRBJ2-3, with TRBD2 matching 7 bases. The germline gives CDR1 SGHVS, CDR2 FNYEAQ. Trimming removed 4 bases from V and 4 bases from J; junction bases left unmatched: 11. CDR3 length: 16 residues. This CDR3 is CASSSLTSAGADTQYF. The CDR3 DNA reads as TGTGCCAGCAGCTCCCTAACTAGCGCTGGGGCAGATACGCAGTATTTT.

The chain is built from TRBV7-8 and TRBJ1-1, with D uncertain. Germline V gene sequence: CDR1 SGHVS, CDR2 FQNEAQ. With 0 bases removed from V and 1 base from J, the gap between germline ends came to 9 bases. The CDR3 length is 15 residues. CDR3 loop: CASSLALSPNTEAFF. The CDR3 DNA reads TGTGCCAGCAGCTTAGCGCTAAGTCCGAACACTGAAGCTTTCTTT.

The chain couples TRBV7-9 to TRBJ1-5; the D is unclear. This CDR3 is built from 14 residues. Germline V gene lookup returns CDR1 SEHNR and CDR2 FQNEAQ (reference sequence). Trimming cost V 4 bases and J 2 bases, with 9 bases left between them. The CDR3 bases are TGTGCCAGCAGCTCTAAGGACGGCAATCAGCCCCAGCATTTT. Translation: CASSSKDGNQPQHF. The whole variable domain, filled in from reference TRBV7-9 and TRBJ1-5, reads DTGVSQNPRHKITKRGQNVTFRCDPISEHNRLYWYRQTLGQGPEFLTYFQNEAQLEKSRLLSDRFSAERPKGSFSTLEIQRTEQGDSAMYLCASSSKDGNQPQHFGDGTRLSIL.